Included here is one T cell receptor (beta chain) sequence, with context. The PCR used 60 Vbeta and 13 Jbeta primers. Assay used: immunoSEQ multiplex PCR; TCRdb lists only in-frame clones, some missing. The top ten clones hold less than 3% of a sample with 110,000 to 150,000 clones, roughly 78% of them seen once. This sample was taken from a study of cytomegalovirus exposure and HLA in healthy donors. V was cut by 6 bases and J by 5 bases, with 23 bases left in between. Germline assignment: CDR1 MNHEY and CDR2 SMNVEV (reference sequence). The CDR3 is 16 amino acids. The chain uses TRBV27 and TRBJ2-7; D possibly corresponds to TRBD1 (8 bases). The receptor's source is a female donor in good health and CMV-seronegative. Sequencing was carried out using PBMCs. CDR3 amino acids: CASSPWRGTGFNEQYF. The CDR3 coding sequence is TGTGCCAGCAGCCCCTGGCGGGGGACAGGTTTCAACGAGCAGTACTTC.